Each of the 29 T cell receptor beta chains below was sequenced from the same sample in a study of blood T cells in healthy people across ages. The authors ran a second PCR of about 7 to 12 cycles using a sample-barcoded 5' primer and a J-beta primer mix. TCRdb passed the 5' RACE reads through MiXCR, listing each CDR3 protein once. The repertoire holds 600,000 or so distinct CDR3 sequences, roughly 21% seen once, with under 4% in the top ten. The specimen sequenced was blood. These receptors were taken from a man in his 70s in good health.

The chain has TRBV6-1 and TRBJ2-5, with D perhaps being TRBD1 or TRBD2 (5 bases each). Trimming took off 2 bases at V and 1 base at J, with 11 bases between the two ends. This CDR3 has 15 amino acids. In germline, CDR1 is MNHNS, CDR2 SASEGT. The CDR3 spells CASSEFGTGQETQYF. DNA of the CDR3: TGTGCCAGCAGTGAATTCGGGACGGGCCAAGAGACCCAGTACTTC.

This clonotype occurred many times. The rearrangement joins TRBV7-2 to TRBJ1-1, with D possibly TRBD1 on 5 matching bases. The CDR3 consists of 17 residues. Germline-derived CDR1 and CDR2 are SGHTA and FQGNSA. V lost 1 base to trimming and J lost 0 bases, with 15 bases between them. For the CDR3, the DNA is TGTGCCAGCAGCTTAGGGCAGGGTGGCGTGATGAACACTGAAGCTTTCTTT. This gives the protein CASSLGQGGVMNTEAFF.

The rearrangement uses TRBV20-1 and TRBJ2-7, with no clear D. Germline V gene lookup returns CDR1 DFQATT and CDR2 SNEGSKA (reference sequence). This CDR3 has 11 amino acids. The CDR3 sequence: CRVVAGVGQYF. In DNA form, the CDR3 reads TGCAGGGTCGTCGCAGGCGTAGGGCAGTACTTC.

This clonotype was seen only a few times. This chain connects TRBV28 to TRBJ2-5, with D maybe TRBD2 (6 bases). The end of the DNA aligns better with TRBJ2-7, so the J call may be wrong. The CDR3 spans 16 residues. Germline CDR1 and CDR2: MDHEN and SYDVKM. CDR3 DNA: TGTGCCAGCAGTTTAAGTGGGGGGTCCCATCCCGGCGAGCAGTACTTC. Translated, it gives CASSLSGGSHPGEQYF.

V and J are TRBV20-1 and TRBJ2-7; TRBD1 is a possible D gene (5 bases). This CDR3 region has 13 residues. Germline CDR1 DFQATT, CDR2 SNEGSKA (reference sequence). V lost 6 bases and J 1 base, leaving 13 bases between the germline ends. CDR3 in amino acids: CSARFDSSYEQYF. The CDR3 DNA sequence: TGCAGTGCCCGATTTGACAGTTCCTACGAGCAGTACTTC.

As regards this clonotype: Mismatch with germline at one junction end may stem from a read error. J is TRBJ1-4 and V is TRBV29-1; 9 nucleotides line up with TRBD1. The CDR3 contains 13 residues. Germline loops: CDR1 SQVTM, CDR2 ANQGSEA. This chain's CDR3 is CSVQGAANDKPFF. The CDR3 nucleotides are TGCAGCGTACAGGGGGCAGCTAATGACAAACCGTTTTTT.

V and J are TRBV28 and TRBJ1-2; 8 bases map to TRBD1. Trimming removed 3 bases from V and 6 bases from J; junction bases left unmatched: 12. Germline V gene lookup returns CDR1 MDHEN and CDR2 SYDVKM. This CDR3 has 16 residues. The CDR3 nucleotides read TGTGCCAGCAGTTTGGCAGAAGACAGGGGCGGAGATGGCTACACCTTC. Protein sequence: CASSLAEDRGGDGYTF.

The chain uses TRBV5-1 and TRBJ1-2, with a tentative D call TRBD1 (5 bases). V lost 0 bases and J lost 1, with 10 bases in between. The germline V gene encodes CDR1 SGHRS and CDR2 YFSETQ. The CDR3 loop spans 15 amino acids. The CDR3 region has the DNA TGCGCCAGCAGCTTGGTAGGGGATCGTAACTATGGCTACACCTTC. This translates into CASSLVGDRNYGYTF.

In its sample, this clonotype was seen a few times. A single base separates this from a much larger clone, so it may be a read error. The gene calls are TRBV5-6 and TRBJ2-7, with a tentative D call TRBD1 (5 bases). The germline V gene has CDR1 SGHDT and CDR2 YYEEEE. The CDR3 consists of 15 residues. V shed 0 bases and J shed 0 bases, with 10 bases lying between them. CDR3 sequence: CASSLEGVSSYEQYF. The CDR3 region has the DNA TGTGCCAGCAGCTTGGAAGGGGTGAGCTCCTACGAGCAGTACTTC.

The sample holds one count of this clonotype. The chain's CDR3 is CASRPGPWEQYF. CDR3 in DNA: TGTGCCAGCAGACCCGGGCCCTGGGAGCAGTACTTC. The rearrangement joins TRBV6-2 or TRBV6-3 to TRBJ2-7, with unresolved D. The CDR3 extends over 12 amino acids. V was shortened by 6 bases and J by 7 bases, with 13 bases between the two germline ends. The germline V gene encodes CDR1 MNHEY and CDR2 SVGEGT.

Only a few counts were recorded for this clonotype. The chain recombines TRBV7-9 with TRBJ1-5; no firm D call. The CDR3 runs 15 residues. CDR1 is SEHNR and CDR2 is FQNEAQ in the germline V gene (reference sequence). V lost 4 bases and J 0 bases, leaving 10 bases between the germline ends. The CDR3 reads CASSSNRDSNQPQHF. CDR3 bases: TGTGCCAGCAGCTCAAACAGAGATAGCAATCAGCCCCAGCATTTT.

This clonotype was seen a handful of times. The conserved final phenylalanine or tryptophan is absent from the CDR3, which likely points to a read error. V and J are TRBV7-9 and TRBJ1-1, with 7 bases aligning to TRBD1. This CDR3 is 15 amino acids long. V shed 1 base, J shed 0 bases, and the junction held 2 bases outside the gene matches. Germline CDR1 is SEHNR and CDR2 is FQNEAQ (reference sequence). The DNA for the CDR3 is TGTGCCAGCAGCTTAGGGGACAGAATGAACACTGAAGCTTTCCTT. Translating gives CASSLGDRMNTEAFL.

This clonotype was counted between two and nine times. The chain is built from TRBV5-5 and TRBJ1-3, with D possibly being TRBD1 (5 bases). The CDR3 contains 16 residues. Germline-derived CDR1 and CDR2 are SGHKS and YYEKEE (reference sequence). V shed 0 bases and J shed 4 bases, with 14 bases lying between them. The CDR3, as DNA: TGTGCCAGCAGCTTGGGTTTGACAGTTGGGGGAAACACCATATATTTT. It is translated as CASSLGLTVGGNTIYF.

The chain employs TRBV5-1 and TRBJ2-3, with 13 bases matching TRBD2. V dropped 0 bases and J dropped 6; count of bases not matched to a gene: 4. CDR1 is SGHRS, CDR2 YFSETQ, per germline. This CDR3 spans 16 amino acids. In nucleotides, the CDR3 is TGCGCCAGCAGCTTGGGGACTAGCGGGAGAGAGGATACGCAGTATTTT. Translating it yields CASSLGTSGREDTQYF.

The chain links TRBV7-6 to TRBJ2-5; tentatively, D is TRBD2 (6 bases). The germline CDR1 and CDR2 sequences are SGHVS and FNYEAQ. The CDR3 runs to 15 residues. V was pared by 5 bases and J by 2 bases, with 15 bases between. The CDR3, as DNA: TGTGCCAGCAGCCCGGGACTCGCAAGACAAGAGACCCAGTACTTC. Its protein product is CASSPGLARQETQYF.

The table lists this clonotype with a few counts. The V call is TRBV28, the J call TRBJ2-4; D is tentatively TRBD1 or TRBD2 (6 bases each). There are 16 residues in the CDR3. Trimming stripped 2 bases from V and 6 bases from J, with 17 bases between. Per the germline V gene, CDR1 is MDHEN and CDR2 is SYDVKM. DNA of the CDR3: TGTGCCAGCAGTTTAGTGGTGGCCGGGGGCGTAAACATTCAGTACTTC. Amino acids: CASSLVVAGGVNIQYF. Full variable domain (outside the CDR3, taken from reference TRBV28 and TRBJ2-4): DVKVTQSSRYLVKRTGEKVFLECVQDMDHENMFWYRQDPGLGLRLIYFSYDVKMKEKGDIPEGYSVSREKKERFSLILESASTNQTSMYLCASSLVVAGGVNIQYFGAGTRLSVL.

The genes are TRBV20-1 and TRBJ2-7; 13 bases line up with TRBD2. The CDR3 length is 14 residues. The germline gives CDR1 DFQATT, CDR2 SNEGSKA (reference sequence). The V segment lost 6 bases and the J segment 4 bases; nucleotides outside the gene matches: 6. This CDR3 is CSATGLAGLYEQYF. In DNA form, the CDR3 reads TGCAGTGCCACGGGACTAGCGGGATTGTACGAGCAGTACTTC.

This clonotype was counted only a few times. The chain uses TRBV12-3 or TRBV12-4 and TRBJ1-5, with D possibly TRBD1 on 6 matching bases. The CDR3 is 15 residues long. V shed 5 bases and J shed 1 base, with 12 bases lying between them. CDR3 sequence: CASSTQGQSNQPQHF. The CDR3 DNA follows: TGTGCCAGCAGTACCCAAGGACAGAGCAATCAGCCCCAGCATTTT.

This clonotype was seen at least ten times. The chain links TRBV20-1 to TRBJ2-1; 13 bases line up with TRBD2. CDR1 DFQATT and CDR2 SNEGSKA come from the germline V gene (reference sequence). This CDR3 region has 16 residues. V was clipped by 0 bases and J by 5 bases; unmatched bases: 4. The CDR3 bases are TGCAGTGCTAGAGAACTAGCGGGAGGGCCTAACAATGAGCAGTTCTTC. It is translated as CSARELAGGPNNEQFF.

This clonotype was counted only a few times. The chain employs TRBV18 and TRBJ2-5, with D unclear. From germline, CDR1 is KGHSH and CDR2 LQKENI. V lost 5 bases to trimming and J lost 2 bases, with 12 bases between them. The CDR3 runs to 14 residues. The DNA for the CDR3 is TGTGCCAGCTCAGGACGCCGCACTCAAGAGACCCAGTACTTC. Translating it yields CASSGRRTQETQYF.

The rearrangement uses TRBV7-3 and TRBJ2-1, with D tentatively TRBD1 or TRBD2 (5 bases each). The CDR3 totals 18 residues. The ends were cut back, 1 base at V and 6 bases at J, with 22 bases in the middle. The V gene's germline CDR1 is SGHTA and CDR2 FQGTGA. CDR3 nucleotides: TGTGCCAGCAGCTTAAACTACGGGGCGCATAGTATTATCAATGAGCAGTTCTTC. Translating gives CASSLNYGAHSIINEQFF.

This clonotype has at least ten counts. The chain links TRBV5-1 to TRBJ2-1; D might be TRBD1 or TRBD2, each matching 5 bases. V dropped 0 bases and J dropped 3 bases, with 13 bases sitting between them. The CDR3 spans 16 residues. Looked up from germline, CDR1 is SGHRS and CDR2 is YFSETQ. The CDR3 here is CASSLGGTGSYNEQFF. CDR3 nucleotide sequence: TGCGCCAGCAGCTTGGGGGGGACCGGTAGCTACAATGAGCAGTTCTTC.

In this sample, this clonotype turned up many times. This chain joins TRBV20-1 and TRBJ2-7; 10 nucleotides agree with TRBD2. The junction had 15 bases not matched to a gene; V was cut back by 6 bases and J by 4 bases. Germline V CDR1 and CDR2: DFQATT, SNEGSKA (reference sequence). This CDR3 spans 16 amino acids. Here the CDR3 reads CSAATAAGGELYEQYF. CDR3 DNA: TGCAGTGCCGCCACCGCAGCGGGAGGGGAATTATACGAGCAGTACTTC.

This clonotype was seen a handful of times. The J gene is TRBJ2-1, the V gene TRBV7-2, with a weak D call TRBD1 (5 bases). Germline assignment: CDR1 SGHTA and CDR2 FQGNSA. The CDR3 extends over 15 amino acids. V was trimmed by 0 bases and J by 1 base, leaving 7 bases between them. This CDR3 is CASSLAKGSYNEQFF. The CDR3 nucleotides are TGTGCCAGCAGCTTAGCGAAGGGGTCCTACAATGAGCAGTTCTTC.

This clonotype was seen many times. J is TRBJ2-5 and V is TRBV9, with 10 bases aligning to TRBD2. Trimming took 2 bases from V and 3 from J; bases not matched to a gene: 4. Germline-derived CDR1 and CDR2 are SGDLS and YYNGEE. The CDR3 runs to 15 residues. The CDR3 DNA reads TGTGCCAGCAGCGTGGGAGGACTAGCGGAAGAGACCCAGTACTTC. It encodes CASSVGGLAEETQYF.

This clonotype was seen ten or more times. The chain combines TRBV20-1 with TRBJ2-1; tentatively, D is TRBD1 or TRBD2 (5 bases each). CDR1 is DFQATT, CDR2 SNEGSKA, per germline (reference sequence). The CDR3 is 17 residues long. V lost 0 bases to trimming and J lost 5 bases, with 20 bases between them. This CDR3 is CSARDAPGAGVHNEQFF. CDR3 DNA sequence: TGCAGTGCTAGAGATGCCCCTGGGGCGGGCGTCCACAATGAGCAGTTCTTC.

The chain links TRBV29-1 to TRBJ1-4; TRBD1 might be the D (6 bases). The CDR3 consists of 13 residues. Per the germline V gene, CDR1 is SQVTM and CDR2 is ANQGSEA. V was clipped by 6 bases and J by 8 bases, with 16 bases between them. The CDR3 is CSVYAGEGEKLFF. The CDR3 DNA is TGCAGCGTCTACGCAGGGGAAGGGGAAAAACTGTTTTTT.

CDR3 nucleotide sequence: TGTGCCAGCAGTCAACCCAACTACGAGCAGTACTTC. Its protein product is CASSQPNYEQYF. The chain has TRBV12-3 or TRBV12-4 and TRBJ2-7; D is unresolved. V was cut by 5 bases and J by 3 bases, with 8 bases left in between. CDR3 length: 12 amino acids.

This clonotype was seen more than once but under ten times. V gene TRBV29-1 combines with J gene TRBJ1-1; D not certain. This CDR3 region has 11 residues. The V gene's germline CDR1 is SQVTM and CDR2 ANQGSEA. V was pared by 7 bases and J by 0 bases, with 6 bases between. The CDR3 spells CSGKMNTEAFF. The CDR3 nucleotides are TGCAGCGGTAAGATGAACACTGAAGCTTTCTTT.